This T cell receptor beta chain was identified during a study of T cell changes during pregnancy in multiple sclerosis. Germline V gene data show CDR1 as DFQATT and CDR2 as SNEGSKA (reference sequence). This CDR3 region has 11 residues. Trimming at V came to 6 bases and at J to 10 bases, leaving 6 bases not matched to a gene. TCRdb's table, derived via immunoSEQ multiplex PCR, lists solely in-frame clones and lacks some. Among fewer than 65,000 clones listed, roughly 90% were seen once. The rearrangement joins TRBV20-1 to TRBJ2-1; 7 nucleotides line up with TRBD1. The sequence was collected from a female donor with multiple sclerosis, enrolled in a pregnancy study. Material: peripheral blood, obtained before pregnancy. CDR3 loop: CSAPRGIEQFF. The CDR3 region has the DNA TGCAGTGCACCCAGGGGGATCGAGCAGTTCTTC.